This entry concerns a single T cell receptor (beta chain). This entry belongs to a study of shared T cell receptors in the human thymus. V was pared by 3 bases and J by 3 bases, with 8 bases of the junction left unmatched. This CDR3 has 15 amino acids. Germline-derived CDR1 and CDR2 are KGHSH and LQKENI. TCRdb's copy holds only in-frame clones and misses some; the assay was immunoSEQ multiplex PCR. The data show about 660,000 clones, around 89% seen once. This sample also belongs to another study, concerning human thymus T cells. That report notes: It looked as if thymic and blood repertoires used V and J genes in a biased way. A high degree of thymic repertoire overlap among unrelated individuals was reported in related research.

The chain couples TRBV18 to TRBJ2-7; 7 nucleotides agree with TRBD2. Sequences were obtained from thymocytes. This TCR derives from a boy under two years old with a congenital heart defect. CDR3 sequence: CASSPRLAEIYEQYF. In DNA form, the CDR3 reads TGTGCCAGCTCACCGCGCCTAGCGGAGATCTACGAGCAGTACTTC.